Sequencing of this T cell receptor beta chain was carried out in a study of control samples from healthy donors and cancer patients. On this clone itself: Other DNA sequences in the same sample also yield this CDR3.

Looked up from germline, CDR1 is MRHNA and CDR2 is SNTAGT. The trim removed 3 bases at V and 4 bases at J, leaving 1 base unmatched. This CDR3 has 13 amino acids. The repertoire was sequenced with immunoSEQ multiplex PCR; TCRdb's copy has only in-frame clones and lacks some. This table has approximately 170,000 clones, 91% appearing once. This TCR came from a young woman in good health. The specimen was blood. This rearrangement joins TRBV6-4 to TRBJ2-3; 7 positions agree with TRBD1. The CDR3: CASSEGGADTQYF. Here the CDR3 DNA reads TGTGCCAGCAGTGAAGGGGGCGCAGATACGCAGTATTTT.